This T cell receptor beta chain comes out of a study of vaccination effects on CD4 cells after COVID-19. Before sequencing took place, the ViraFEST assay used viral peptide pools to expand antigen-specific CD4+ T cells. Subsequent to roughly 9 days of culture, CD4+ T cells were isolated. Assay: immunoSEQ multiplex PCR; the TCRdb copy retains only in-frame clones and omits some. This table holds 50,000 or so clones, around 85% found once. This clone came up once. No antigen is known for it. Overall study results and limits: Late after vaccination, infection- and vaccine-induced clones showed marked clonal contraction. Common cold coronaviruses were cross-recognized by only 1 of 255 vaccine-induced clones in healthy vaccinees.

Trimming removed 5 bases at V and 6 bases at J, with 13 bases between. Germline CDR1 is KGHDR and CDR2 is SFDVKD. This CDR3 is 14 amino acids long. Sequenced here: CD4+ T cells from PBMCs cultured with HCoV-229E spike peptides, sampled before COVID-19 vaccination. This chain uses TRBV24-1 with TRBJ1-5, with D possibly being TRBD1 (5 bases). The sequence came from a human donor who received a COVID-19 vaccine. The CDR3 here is CATSVRGGGQPQHF. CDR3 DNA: TGTGCCACCAGTGTGAGGGGAGGCGGTCAGCCCCAGCATTTT.